The rows below give T cell receptor beta chains drawn from one sample of a study of T cell responses to AZD1222 COVID-19 vaccine. The protocol was immunoSEQ multiplex PCR, while the TCRdb copy is restricted to in-frame clones and leaves out a portion. The sample lists 100,000 to 150,000 clones; roughly 93% were seen once. This specimen consisted of peripheral blood, obtained 28 days after the second AZD1222 dose. The receptor source for this set is an adult who received the AZD1222 COVID-19 vaccine. Each CDR3 is given with its conserved first and last residue. The order of the fields is V gene, J gene, D gene, clone size, CDR3 protein, CDR3 DNA. D genes are given only for firm matches. The size field is filled for only some rows; it gives once, few, many or a size class.

v_gene: TRBV23-1
j_gene: TRBJ2-7
d_gene: NA
abundance: NA
CDR3aa: CASSPPMEEGSYEQYF
CDR3nt: TGCGCCAGCAGTCCGCCCATGGAGGAAGGGTCCTACGAGCAGTACTTC

v_gene: TRBV5-1
j_gene: TRBJ2-7
d_gene: NA
abundance: NA
CDR3aa: CASSSPIGGVTEQYF
CDR3nt: TGCGCCAGCAGCTCGCCCATCGGCGGGGTCACAGAGCAGTACTTC

v_gene: TRBV5-4
j_gene: TRBJ2-7
d_gene: NA
abundance: NA
CDR3aa: CASSLDRGTLTYEQYF
CDR3nt: TGTGCCAGCAGCTTGGATCGGGGTACTCTTACCTACGAGCAGTACTTC

v_gene: TRBV3-1/TRBV3-2
j_gene: TRBJ1-6
d_gene: TRBD1
abundance: once
CDR3aa: CASSGTGDSPLHF
CDR3nt: TGTGCCAGCAGTGGGACAGGGGATTCACCCCTCCACTTT

v_gene: TRBV5-1
j_gene: TRBJ1-1
d_gene: NA
abundance: NA
CDR3aa: CASSLGSSNTEAFF
CDR3nt: TGCGCCAGCAGCTTAGGCAGTTCGAACACTGAAGCTTTCTTT

v_gene: TRBV6-5
j_gene: TRBJ2-3
d_gene: NA
abundance: NA
CDR3aa: CASSVALVKDTQYF
CDR3nt: TGTGCCAGCAGCGTGGCACTAGTAAAGGATACGCAGTATTTT

v_gene: TRBV6-5
j_gene: TRBJ2-7
d_gene: TRBD1
abundance: few
CDR3aa: CASRGTGVLHEQYF
CDR3nt: TGTGCCAGTCGGGGGACAGGGGTTTTGCACGAGCAGTACTTC

v_gene: TRBV28
j_gene: TRBJ1-3
d_gene: NA
abundance: NA
CDR3aa: CASSLGDIGSGNTIYF
CDR3nt: TGTGCCAGCAGTTTGGGGGACATCGGCTCTGGAAACACCATATATTTT

v_gene: TRBV3-1/TRBV3-2
j_gene: TRBJ2-1
d_gene: TRBD2
abundance: NA
CDR3aa: CASSHGGSYNEQFF
CDR3nt: TGTGCCAGCAGCCACGGCGGGAGCTACAATGAGCAGTTCTTC

v_gene: TRBV29-1
j_gene: TRBJ2-5
d_gene: TRBD2
abundance: NA
CDR3aa: CSVEGWLAAPAQYF
CDR3nt: TGCAGCGTTGAAGGGTGGCTAGCGGCCCCCGCCCAGTACTTC

v_gene: TRBV7-9
j_gene: TRBJ1-4
d_gene: NA
abundance: NA
CDR3aa: CASSPVQGGNEKLFF
CDR3nt: TGTGCCAGCAGCCCCGTCCAGGGTGGTAATGAAAAACTGTTTTTT

v_gene: TRBV6-5
j_gene: TRBJ2-2
d_gene: NA
abundance: NA
CDR3aa: CASAKPTGELFF
CDR3nt: TGTGCCAGCGCTAAACCCACCGGGGAGCTGTTTTTT

v_gene: TRBV6-5
j_gene: TRBJ1-4
d_gene: TRBD1
abundance: NA
CDR3aa: CASKSGTVNEKLFF
CDR3nt: TGTGCCAGCAAATCCGGGACAGTAAATGAAAAACTGTTTTTT

v_gene: TRBV27
j_gene: TRBJ1-6
d_gene: NA
abundance: NA
CDR3aa: CASTLGGQDSPLHF
CDR3nt: TGTGCCAGCACCTTGGGGGGGCAAGATTCACCCCTCCACTTT

v_gene: TRBV19
j_gene: TRBJ2-6
d_gene: NA
abundance: NA
CDR3aa: CASTLQGGANVLTF
CDR3nt: TGTGCCAGTACCCTCCAGGGTGGGGCCAACGTCCTGACTTTC

v_gene: TRBV28
j_gene: TRBJ2-2
d_gene: TRBD1
abundance: NA
CDR3aa: CASTQQGAGELFF
CDR3nt: TGTGCCAGCACCCAGCAGGGGGCCGGGGAGCTGTTTTTT

v_gene: TRBV30
j_gene: TRBJ2-1
d_gene: TRBD2
abundance: NA
CDR3aa: CAWRKREREQFF
CDR3nt: TGTGCCTGGAGGAAGCGGGAGAGAGAGCAGTTCTTC

v_gene: TRBV5-4
j_gene: TRBJ1-1
d_gene: NA
abundance: NA
CDR3aa: CASSGGSRGESTEAFF
CDR3nt: TGTGCCAGCAGCGGGGGGAGCAGGGGCGAAAGTACTGAAGCTTTCTTT

v_gene: TRBV5-1
j_gene: TRBJ1-1
d_gene: NA
abundance: NA
CDR3aa: CASSGQPNTEAFF
CDR3nt: TGCGCCAGCAGCGGACAGCCGAACACTGAAGCTTTCTTT

v_gene: TRBV19
j_gene: TRBJ1-2
d_gene: NA
abundance: NA
CDR3aa: CASSTRDFFSLSYGYTF
CDR3nt: TGTGCCAGTAGTACGAGGGACTTTTTTTCACTGTCTTATGGCTACACCTTC

v_gene: TRBV4-2
j_gene: TRBJ1-2
d_gene: NA
abundance: NA
CDR3aa: CASSQDTWLGNYGYTF
CDR3nt: TGTGCCAGCAGCCAAGATACATGGCTGGGCAACTATGGCTACACCTTC

v_gene: TRBV14
j_gene: TRBJ2-2
d_gene: NA
abundance: once
CDR3aa: CASSQDPRPWGTGELFF
CDR3nt: TGTGCCAGCAGCCAAGATCCACGCCCGTGGGGCACCGGGGAGCTGTTTTTT

v_gene: TRBV11-1
j_gene: TRBJ2-7
d_gene: TRBD2
abundance: NA
CDR3aa: CASSLTGTSGTYEQYF
CDR3nt: TGTGCCAGCAGCTTAACCGGGACTAGCGGAACCTACGAGCAGTACTTC

v_gene: TRBV7-9
j_gene: TRBJ1-1
d_gene: NA
abundance: NA
CDR3aa: CASSSGVSTEAFF
CDR3nt: TGTGCCAGCAGCTCGGGCGTTTCCACTGAAGCTTTCTTT

v_gene: TRBV27
j_gene: TRBJ2-1
d_gene: TRBD2
abundance: NA
CDR3aa: CASRPGLAGFSYNEQFF
CDR3nt: TGTGCCAGCAGGCCCGGACTAGCGGGCTTCTCCTACAATGAGCAGTTCTTC

v_gene: TRBV3-1/TRBV3-2
j_gene: TRBJ2-3
d_gene: TRBD2
abundance: NA
CDR3aa: CASSPREGTDTQYF
CDR3nt: TGTGCCAGCAGCCCACGGGAGGGTACAGATACGCAGTATTTT

v_gene: TRBV7-3
j_gene: TRBJ1-1
d_gene: TRBD1
abundance: NA
CDR3aa: CASSFGQGTEAFF
CDR3nt: TGTGCCAGCAGCTTTGGACAGGGTACTGAAGCTTTCTTT

v_gene: TRBV10-3
j_gene: TRBJ2-7
d_gene: TRBD2
abundance: NA
CDR3aa: CAISRREPNEQYF
CDR3nt: TGTGCCATCAGTCGGCGGGAGCCCAACGAGCAGTACTTC

v_gene: TRBV11-2
j_gene: TRBJ1-1
d_gene: TRBD1
abundance: NA
CDR3aa: CASSPSASGGAFF
CDR3nt: TGTGCCAGCAGCCCCTCGGCCTCAGGGGGGGCTTTCTTT

v_gene: TRBV20-1
j_gene: TRBJ1-1
d_gene: NA
abundance: NA
CDR3aa: CSASVRGRNTEAFF
CDR3nt: TGCAGTGCTAGTGTTCGGGGAAGGAACACTGAAGCTTTCTTT

v_gene: TRBV9
j_gene: TRBJ2-1
d_gene: TRBD2
abundance: NA
CDR3aa: CASSVVLAGVNEQFF
CDR3nt: TGTGCCAGCAGCGTAGTCCTAGCGGGAGTAAATGAGCAGTTCTTC

v_gene: TRBV6-2/TRBV6-3
j_gene: TRBJ2-7
d_gene: NA
abundance: NA
CDR3aa: CASSLLTGGEQYF
CDR3nt: TGTGCCAGCAGTCTCTTGACTGGCGGGGAGCAGTACTTC

v_gene: TRBV7-9
j_gene: TRBJ2-7
d_gene: NA
abundance: once
CDR3aa: CASSRGDRIYEQYF
CDR3nt: TGTGCCAGCAGCCGGGGGGACAGGATCTACGAGCAGTACTTC

v_gene: TRBV6-1
j_gene: TRBJ1-2
d_gene: NA
abundance: NA
CDR3aa: CASSDSAGYGYTF
CDR3nt: TGTGCCAGCAGTGATTCGGCAGGGTATGGCTACACCTTC

v_gene: TRBV6-1
j_gene: TRBJ2-7
d_gene: TRBD1
abundance: many
CDR3aa: CASSEAVGGRVDEQYF
CDR3nt: TGTGCCAGCAGTGAAGCGGTAGGGGGCAGGGTCGACGAGCAGTACTTC

v_gene: TRBV29-1
j_gene: TRBJ1-1
d_gene: NA
abundance: NA
CDR3aa: CSVAKMTEAFF
CDR3nt: TGCAGCGTTGCTAAAATGACTGAAGCTTTCTTT

v_gene: TRBV18
j_gene: TRBJ1-5
d_gene: TRBD1
abundance: NA
CDR3aa: CASSPSGGDQPQHF
CDR3nt: TGTGCCAGCTCACCCTCAGGGGGCGATCAGCCCCAGCATTTT

v_gene: TRBV9
j_gene: TRBJ2-1
d_gene: TRBD1
abundance: once
CDR3aa: CASSHTIIRGQYNEQFF
CDR3nt: TGTGCCAGCAGCCATACTATAATCAGGGGGCAGTACAATGAGCAGTTCTTC

v_gene: TRBV25-1
j_gene: TRBJ1-2
d_gene: TRBD1
abundance: NA
CDR3aa: CASSDGTGEAYGYTF
CDR3nt: TGTGCCAGCAGTGACGGGACAGGGGAGGCCTATGGCTACACCTTC

v_gene: TRBV2
j_gene: TRBJ2-4
d_gene: TRBD2
abundance: NA
CDR3aa: CAAFGGGVNKNIQYF
CDR3nt: TGTGCCGCCTTCGGGGGAGGGGTGAACAAAAACATTCAGTACTTC

v_gene: TRBV6-5
j_gene: TRBJ1-2
d_gene: TRBD1
abundance: NA
CDR3aa: CASTPTGTVGSGYTF
CDR3nt: TGTGCCAGCACCCCCACCGGGACAGTTGGTAGTGGCTACACCTTC

v_gene: TRBV6-5
j_gene: TRBJ1-3
d_gene: NA
abundance: NA
CDR3aa: CASSQSGNTIYF
CDR3nt: TGTGCCAGCAGTCAAAGTGGAAACACCATATATTTT

v_gene: TRBV28
j_gene: TRBJ1-2
d_gene: TRBD1
abundance: NA
CDR3aa: CASYSPGAGGYGYTF
CDR3nt: TGTGCCAGCTACTCGCCGGGGGCAGGGGGCTATGGCTACACCTTC

v_gene: TRBV28
j_gene: TRBJ2-7
d_gene: TRBD2
abundance: NA
CDR3aa: CASSLGTSAPGYEQYF
CDR3nt: TGTGCCAGCAGTTTAGGGACTAGCGCGCCGGGATACGAGCAGTACTTC